This TCR beta chain was identified during a study of T cells after yellow fever vaccination. Many counts were recorded for this clonotype. Its antigen is undetermined. Study results and caveats: Weaker, the secondary response had a peak occurring faster, on day 5 versus 15.

This CDR3 is built from 12 residues. In germline, CDR1 is MDHEN, CDR2 SYDVKM. V was cut by 6 bases and J by 3 bases, with 5 bases left in between. TCRdb reprocessed the 5' RACE reads with MiXCR, giving one entry per CDR3 protein. The repertoire consists of about 50,000 distinct CDR3 sequences, with roughly 7% occurring once and the leading ten covering 25% to 30%. The chain employs TRBV28 and TRBJ2-2; the D is unclear. The specimen comprised CD8+ T cells sorted from PBMCs, sampled roughly 15 days after the first yellow fever vaccination. The clonotype was recovered from a man aged 18 to 30 who received the YFV17D yellow fever vaccine. CDR3 region: CASSPDTGELFF. CDR3 DNA sequence: TGTGCCAGCAGCCCCGACACCGGGGAGCTGTTTTTT.